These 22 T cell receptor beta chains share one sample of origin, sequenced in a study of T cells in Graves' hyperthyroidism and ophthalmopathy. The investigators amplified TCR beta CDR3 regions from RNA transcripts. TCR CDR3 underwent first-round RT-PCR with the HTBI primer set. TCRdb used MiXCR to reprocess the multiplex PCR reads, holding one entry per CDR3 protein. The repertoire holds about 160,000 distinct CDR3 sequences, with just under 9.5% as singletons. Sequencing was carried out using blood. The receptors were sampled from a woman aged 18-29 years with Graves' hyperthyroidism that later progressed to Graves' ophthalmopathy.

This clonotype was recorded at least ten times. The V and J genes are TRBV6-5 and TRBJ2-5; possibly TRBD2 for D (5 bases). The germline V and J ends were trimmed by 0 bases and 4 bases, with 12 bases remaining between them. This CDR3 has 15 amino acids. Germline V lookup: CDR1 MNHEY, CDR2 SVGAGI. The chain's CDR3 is CASSYSIGMRETQYF. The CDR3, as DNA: TGTGCCAGCAGTTACTCCATCGGGATGAGAGAGACCCAGTACTTC.

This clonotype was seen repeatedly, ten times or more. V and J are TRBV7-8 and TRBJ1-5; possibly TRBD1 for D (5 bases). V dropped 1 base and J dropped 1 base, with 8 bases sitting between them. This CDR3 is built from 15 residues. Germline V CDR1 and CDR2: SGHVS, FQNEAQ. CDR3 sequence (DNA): TGTGCCAGCAGCTTAGATGGGGGAAGCAATCAGCCCCAGCATTTT. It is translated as CASSLDGGSNQPQHF.

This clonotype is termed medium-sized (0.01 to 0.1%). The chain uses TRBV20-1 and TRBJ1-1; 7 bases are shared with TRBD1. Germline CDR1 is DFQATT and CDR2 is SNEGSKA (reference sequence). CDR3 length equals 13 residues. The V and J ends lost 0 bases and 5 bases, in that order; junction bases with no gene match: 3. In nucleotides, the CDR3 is TGCAGTGCTAGAGATACAGGGGTGACTGAAGCTTTCTTT. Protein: CSARDTGVTEAFF.

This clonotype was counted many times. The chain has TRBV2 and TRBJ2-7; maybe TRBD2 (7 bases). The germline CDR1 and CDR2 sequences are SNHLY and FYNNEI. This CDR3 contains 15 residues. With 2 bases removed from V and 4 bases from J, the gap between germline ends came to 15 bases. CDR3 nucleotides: TGTGCCAGCAGTGAACTGGGGGGGCACCTATACGAGCAGTACTTC. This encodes CASSELGGHLYEQYF.

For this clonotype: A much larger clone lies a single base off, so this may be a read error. DNA of the CDR3: TGTGCCGGCACCCTCCTAGCGGGGAACTCAGATACGCAGTATTTT. Protein: CAGTLLAGNSDTQYF. This sequence joins TRBV27 and TRBJ2-3; 9 bases are a match to TRBD2. CDR3 length: 15 residues. Germline CDR1 MNHEY, CDR2 SMNVEV (reference sequence). V was pared by 11 bases and J by 4 bases, with 13 bases of the junction left unmatched.

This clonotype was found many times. CDR3 DNA: TGTGCCAGCAGCCCACGGGGACTAGCGGGAAGGAATGAGCAGTTCTTC. The encoded protein is CASSPRGLAGRNEQFF. This chain uses TRBV11-1 with TRBJ2-1; 13 positions match TRBD2. Germline V gene data show CDR1 as SGHAT and CDR2 as FQDESV (reference sequence). Trimming took 5 bases from V and 7 from J; bases not matched to a gene: 8. This CDR3 has 16 residues.

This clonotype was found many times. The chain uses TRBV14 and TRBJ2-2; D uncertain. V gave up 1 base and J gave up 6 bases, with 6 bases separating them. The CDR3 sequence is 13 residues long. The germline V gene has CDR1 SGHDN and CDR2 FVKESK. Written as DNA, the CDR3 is TGTGCCAGCAGCCAAGCCCTGGCCGGGGAGCTGTTTTTT. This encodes CASSQALAGELFF. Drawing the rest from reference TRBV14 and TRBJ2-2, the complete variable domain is EAGVTQFPSHSVIEKGQTVTLRCDPISGHDNLYWYRRVMGKEIKFLLHFVKESKQDESGMPNNRFLAERTGGTYSTLKVQPAELEDSGVYFCASSQALAGELFFGEGSRLTVL.

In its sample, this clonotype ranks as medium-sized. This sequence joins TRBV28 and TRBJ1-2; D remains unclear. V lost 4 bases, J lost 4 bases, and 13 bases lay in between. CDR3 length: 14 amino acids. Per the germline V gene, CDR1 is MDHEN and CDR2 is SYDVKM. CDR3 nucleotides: TGTGCCAGCAGTTCCCTGGACGGGATCTATGGCTACACCTTC. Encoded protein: CASSSLDGIYGYTF.

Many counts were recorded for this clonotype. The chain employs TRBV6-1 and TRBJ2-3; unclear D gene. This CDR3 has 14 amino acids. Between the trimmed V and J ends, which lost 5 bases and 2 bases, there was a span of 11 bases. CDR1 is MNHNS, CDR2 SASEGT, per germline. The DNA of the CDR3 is TGTGCCAGCAGTCCATCCATTACCACAGATACGCAGTATTTT. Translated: CASSPSITTDTQYF.

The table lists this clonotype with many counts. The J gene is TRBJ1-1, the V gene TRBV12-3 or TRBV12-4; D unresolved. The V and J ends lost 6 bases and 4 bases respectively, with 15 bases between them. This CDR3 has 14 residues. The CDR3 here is CASSVKPLGTEAFF. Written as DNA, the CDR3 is TGTGCCAGCAGCGTCAAGCCATTAGGCACTGAAGCTTTCTTT.

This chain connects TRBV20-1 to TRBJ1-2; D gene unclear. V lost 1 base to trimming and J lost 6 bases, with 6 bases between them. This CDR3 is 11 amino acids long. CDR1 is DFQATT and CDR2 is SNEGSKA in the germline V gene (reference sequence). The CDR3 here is CSARAGHGYTF. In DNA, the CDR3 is TGCAGTGCTAGAGCCGGACATGGCTACACCTTC.

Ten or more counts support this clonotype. This CDR3 is CASSLAQGQGAEAFF. For the CDR3, the DNA is TGTGCCAGCAGCTTGGCACAGGGGCAGGGAGCTGAAGCTTTCTTT. The chain has TRBV5-6 and TRBJ1-1; the match to TRBD1 covers 7 bases. The ends lost 0 bases at V and 6 bases at J; junction bases unmatched: 8. The CDR3 is 15 residues long. Germline V gene lookup returns CDR1 SGHDT and CDR2 YYEEEE.

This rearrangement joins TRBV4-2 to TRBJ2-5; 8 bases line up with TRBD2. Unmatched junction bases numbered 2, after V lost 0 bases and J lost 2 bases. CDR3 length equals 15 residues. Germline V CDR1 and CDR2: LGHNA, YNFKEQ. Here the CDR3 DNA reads TGTGCCAGCAGCCAAGAACCTAGCGGGCAAGAGACCCAGTACTTC. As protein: CASSQEPSGQETQYF.

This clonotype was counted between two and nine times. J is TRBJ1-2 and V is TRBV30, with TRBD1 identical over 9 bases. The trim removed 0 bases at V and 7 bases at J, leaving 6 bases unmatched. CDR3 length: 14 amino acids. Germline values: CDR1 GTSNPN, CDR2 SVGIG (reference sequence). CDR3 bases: TGTGCCTGGAGTGTATGGGACAGGGTATCTGGCTACACCTTC. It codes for CAWSVWDRVSGYTF.

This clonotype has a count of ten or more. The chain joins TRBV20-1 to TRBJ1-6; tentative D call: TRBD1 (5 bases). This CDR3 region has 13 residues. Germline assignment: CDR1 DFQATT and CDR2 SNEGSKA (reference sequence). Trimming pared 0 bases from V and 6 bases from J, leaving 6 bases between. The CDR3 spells CSARETVNSPLHF. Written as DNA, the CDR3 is TGCAGTGCTAGAGAGACAGTTAATTCACCCCTCCACTTT.

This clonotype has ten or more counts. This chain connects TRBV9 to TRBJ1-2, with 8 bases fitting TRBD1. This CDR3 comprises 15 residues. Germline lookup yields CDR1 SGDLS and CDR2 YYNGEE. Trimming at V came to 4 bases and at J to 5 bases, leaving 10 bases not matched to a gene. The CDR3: CASSPDRQGLYGYTF. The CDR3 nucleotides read TGTGCCAGCAGCCCCGACCGACAGGGGTTGTATGGCTACACCTTC. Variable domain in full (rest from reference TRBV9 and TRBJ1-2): DSGVTQTPKHLITATGQRVTLRCSPRSGDLSVYWYQQSLDQGLQFLIQYYNGEERAKGNILERFSAQQFPDLHSELNLSSLELGDSALYFCASSPDRQGLYGYTFGSGTRLTVV.

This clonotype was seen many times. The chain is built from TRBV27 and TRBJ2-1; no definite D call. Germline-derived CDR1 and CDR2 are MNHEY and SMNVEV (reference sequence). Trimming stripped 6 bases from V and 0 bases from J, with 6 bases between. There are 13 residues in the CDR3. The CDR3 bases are TGTGCCAGCAGGCTTTTCTCCTACAATGAGCAGTTCTTC. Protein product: CASRLFSYNEQFF.

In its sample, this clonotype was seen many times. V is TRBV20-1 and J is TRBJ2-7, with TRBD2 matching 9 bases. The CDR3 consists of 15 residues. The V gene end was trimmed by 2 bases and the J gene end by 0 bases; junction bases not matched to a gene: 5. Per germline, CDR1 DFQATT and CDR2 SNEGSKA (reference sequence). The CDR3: CSARPFSGGSYEQYF. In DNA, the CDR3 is TGCAGTGCTAGACCCTTTAGCGGGGGCTCCTACGAGCAGTACTTC.

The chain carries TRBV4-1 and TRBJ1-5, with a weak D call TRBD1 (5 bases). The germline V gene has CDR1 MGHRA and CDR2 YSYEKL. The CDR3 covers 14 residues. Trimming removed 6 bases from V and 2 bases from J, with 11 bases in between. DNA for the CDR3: TGCGCCAGCAGTCGGGGAGGGGGCAATCAGCCCCAGCATTTT. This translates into CASSRGGGNQPQHF.

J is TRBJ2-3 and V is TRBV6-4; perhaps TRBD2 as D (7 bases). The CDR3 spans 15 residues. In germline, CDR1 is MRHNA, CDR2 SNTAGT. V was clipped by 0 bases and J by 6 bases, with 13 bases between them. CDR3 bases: TGTGCCAGCAGTGACTCGAAGGGGGGGTCGGATACGCAGTATTTT. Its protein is CASSDSKGGSDTQYF.

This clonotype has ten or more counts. The DNA for the CDR3 is TGTGCCAGCAGTCTCCAAGGGACAGTTCATCAGCCCCAGCATTTT. It yields the protein CASSLQGTVHQPQHF. The rearrangement joins TRBV12-3 or TRBV12-4 to TRBJ1-5, with TRBD1 identical over 7 bases. With V trimmed by 5 bases and J by 5 bases, 9 bases remained unmatched. This CDR3 is built from 15 residues.

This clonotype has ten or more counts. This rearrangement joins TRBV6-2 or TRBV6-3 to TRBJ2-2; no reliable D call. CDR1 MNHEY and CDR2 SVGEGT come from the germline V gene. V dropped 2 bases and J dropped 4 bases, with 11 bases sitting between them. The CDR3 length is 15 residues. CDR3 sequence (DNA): TGTGCCAGCAGTTACACGAACCCAACCACCGGGGAGCTGTTTTTT. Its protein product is CASSYTNPTTGELFF.